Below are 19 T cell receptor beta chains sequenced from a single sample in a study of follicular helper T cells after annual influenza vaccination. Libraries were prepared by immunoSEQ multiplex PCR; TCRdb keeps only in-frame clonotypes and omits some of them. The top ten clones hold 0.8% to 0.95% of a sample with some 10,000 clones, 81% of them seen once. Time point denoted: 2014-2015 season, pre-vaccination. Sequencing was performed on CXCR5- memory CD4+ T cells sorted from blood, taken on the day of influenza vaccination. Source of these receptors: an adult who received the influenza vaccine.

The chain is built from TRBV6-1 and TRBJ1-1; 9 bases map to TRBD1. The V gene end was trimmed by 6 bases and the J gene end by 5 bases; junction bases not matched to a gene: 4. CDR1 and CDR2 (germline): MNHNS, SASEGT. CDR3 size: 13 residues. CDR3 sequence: CASRDRGNTEAFF. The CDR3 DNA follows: TGTGCCAGCAGAGACAGGGGGAATACTGAAGCTTTCTTT.

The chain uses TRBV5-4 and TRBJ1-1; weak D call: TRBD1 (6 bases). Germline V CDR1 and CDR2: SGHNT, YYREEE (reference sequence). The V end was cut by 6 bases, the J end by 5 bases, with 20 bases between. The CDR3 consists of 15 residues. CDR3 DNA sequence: TGTGCCAGCACCCGACCCGGGGGCGGGAAAACTGAAGCTTTCTTT. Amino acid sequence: CASTRPGGGKTEAFF.

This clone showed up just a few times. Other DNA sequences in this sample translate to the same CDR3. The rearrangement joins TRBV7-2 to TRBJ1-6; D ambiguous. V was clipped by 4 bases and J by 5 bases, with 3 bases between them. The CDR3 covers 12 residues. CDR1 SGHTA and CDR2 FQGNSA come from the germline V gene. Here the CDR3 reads CASSSNNSPLHF. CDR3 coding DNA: TGTGCCAGCAGCTCAAATAATTCACCCCTCCACTTT. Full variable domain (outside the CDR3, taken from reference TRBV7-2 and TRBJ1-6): GAGVSQSPSNKVTEKGKDVELRCDPISGHTALYWYRQSLGQGLEFLIYFQGNSAPDKSGLPSDRFSAERTGGSVSTLTIQRTQQEDSAVYLCASSSNNSPLHFGNGTRLTVT.

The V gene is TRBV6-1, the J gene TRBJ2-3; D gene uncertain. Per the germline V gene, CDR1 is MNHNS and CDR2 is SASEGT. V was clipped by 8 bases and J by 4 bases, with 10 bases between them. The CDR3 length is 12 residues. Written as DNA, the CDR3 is TGTGCCAGCTCTAGTCAGGCAGATACGCAGTATTTT. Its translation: CASSSQADTQYF.

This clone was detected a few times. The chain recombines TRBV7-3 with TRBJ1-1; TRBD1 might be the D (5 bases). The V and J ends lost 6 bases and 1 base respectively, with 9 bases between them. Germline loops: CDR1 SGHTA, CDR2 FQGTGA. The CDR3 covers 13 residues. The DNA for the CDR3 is TGTGCCAGCAGATATGACAGGAACACTGAAGCTTTCTTT. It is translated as CASRYDRNTEAFF.

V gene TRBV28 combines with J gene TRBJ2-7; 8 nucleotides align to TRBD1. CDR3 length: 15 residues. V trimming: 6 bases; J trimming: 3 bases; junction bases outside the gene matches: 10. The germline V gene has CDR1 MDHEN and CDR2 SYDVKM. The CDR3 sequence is CASSPQGASYYEQYF. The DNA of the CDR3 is TGTGCCAGCAGCCCCCAGGGGGCCTCCTACTACGAGCAGTACTTC. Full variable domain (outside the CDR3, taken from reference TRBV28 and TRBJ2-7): DVKVTQSSRYLVKRTGEKVFLECVQDMDHENMFWYRQDPGLGLRLIYFSYDVKMKEKGDIPEGYSVSREKKERFSLILESASTNQTSMYLCASSPQGASYYEQYFGPGTRLTVT.

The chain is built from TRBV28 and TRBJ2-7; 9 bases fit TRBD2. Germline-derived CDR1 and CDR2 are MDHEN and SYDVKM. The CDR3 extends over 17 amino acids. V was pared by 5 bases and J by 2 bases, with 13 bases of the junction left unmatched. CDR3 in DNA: TGTGCCAGCAGTCCGCCCGCAGTAGCGGGAGCCACCTACGAGCAGTACTTC. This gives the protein CASSPPAVAGATYEQYF. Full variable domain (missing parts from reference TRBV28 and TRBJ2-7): DVKVTQSSRYLVKRTGEKVFLECVQDMDHENMFWYRQDPGLGLRLIYFSYDVKMKEKGDIPEGYSVSREKKERFSLILESASTNQTSMYLCASSPPAVAGATYEQYFGPGTRLTVT.

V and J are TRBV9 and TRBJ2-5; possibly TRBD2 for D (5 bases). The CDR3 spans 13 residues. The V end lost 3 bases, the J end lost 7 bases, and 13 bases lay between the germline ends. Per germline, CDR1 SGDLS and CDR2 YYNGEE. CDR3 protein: CASSETIYTTQYF. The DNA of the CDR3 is TGTGCCAGCAGCGAGACTATTTATACGACCCAGTACTTC.

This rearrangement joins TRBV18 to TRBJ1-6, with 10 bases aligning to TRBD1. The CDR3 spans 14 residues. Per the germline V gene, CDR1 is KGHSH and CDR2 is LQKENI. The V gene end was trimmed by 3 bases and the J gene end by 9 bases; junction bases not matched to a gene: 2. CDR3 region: CASSPGQGTSPLHF. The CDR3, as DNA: TGTGCCAGCTCACCGGGACAGGGGACTTCACCCCTCCACTTT. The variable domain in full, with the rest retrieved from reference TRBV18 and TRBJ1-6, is NAGVMQNPRHLVRRRGQEARLRCSPMKGHSHVYWYRQLPEEGLKFMVYLQKENIIDESGMPKERFSAEFPKEGPSILRIQQVVRGDSAAYFCASSPGQGTSPLHFGNGTRLTVT.

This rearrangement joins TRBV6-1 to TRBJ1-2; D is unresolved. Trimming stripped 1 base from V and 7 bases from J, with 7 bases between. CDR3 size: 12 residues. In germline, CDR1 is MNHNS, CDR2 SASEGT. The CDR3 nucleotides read TGTGCCAGCAGTGAAGGTAGCGGTGGCTACACCTTC. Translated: CASSEGSGGYTF.

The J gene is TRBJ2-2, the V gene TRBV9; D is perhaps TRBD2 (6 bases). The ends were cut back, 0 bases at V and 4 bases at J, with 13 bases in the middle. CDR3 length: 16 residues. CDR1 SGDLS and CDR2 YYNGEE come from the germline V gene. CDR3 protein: CASSVAPLAATGELFF. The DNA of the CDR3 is TGTGCCAGCAGCGTAGCCCCCTTAGCGGCCACCGGGGAGCTGTTTTTT.

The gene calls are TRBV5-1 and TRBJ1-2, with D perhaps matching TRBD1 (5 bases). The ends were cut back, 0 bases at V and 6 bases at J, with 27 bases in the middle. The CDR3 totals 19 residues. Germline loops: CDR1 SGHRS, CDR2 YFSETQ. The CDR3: CASSLAESSIGTSVDGYTF. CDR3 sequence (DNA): TGCGCCAGCAGCTTGGCCGAATCTTCAATCGGGACCTCGGTTGATGGCTACACCTTC.

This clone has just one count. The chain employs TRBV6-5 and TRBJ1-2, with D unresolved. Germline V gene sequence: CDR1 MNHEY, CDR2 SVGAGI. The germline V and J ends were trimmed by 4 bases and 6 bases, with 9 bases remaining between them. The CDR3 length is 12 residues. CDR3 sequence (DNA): TGTGCCAGCAGTTTGGAGGGTAATGGCTACACCTTC. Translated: CASSLEGNGYTF.

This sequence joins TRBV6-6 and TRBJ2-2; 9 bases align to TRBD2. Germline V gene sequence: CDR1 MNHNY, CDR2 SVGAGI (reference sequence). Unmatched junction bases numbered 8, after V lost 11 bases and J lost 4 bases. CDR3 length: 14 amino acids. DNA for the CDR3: TGTGCCGGGAGCGGGGGGACGGGCACCGGGGAGCTGTTTTTT. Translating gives CAGSGGTGTGELFF.

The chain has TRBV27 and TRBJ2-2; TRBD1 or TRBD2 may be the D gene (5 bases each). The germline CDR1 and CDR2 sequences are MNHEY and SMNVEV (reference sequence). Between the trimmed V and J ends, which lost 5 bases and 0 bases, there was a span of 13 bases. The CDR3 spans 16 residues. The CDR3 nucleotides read TGTGCCAGCAGTCCTGGTTGGGGGTCGAACACCGGGGAGCTGTTTTTT. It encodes CASSPGWGSNTGELFF.

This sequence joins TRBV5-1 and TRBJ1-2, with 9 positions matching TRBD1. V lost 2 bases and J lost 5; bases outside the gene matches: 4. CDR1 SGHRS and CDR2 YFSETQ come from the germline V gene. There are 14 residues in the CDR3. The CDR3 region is CASSLQGAQYGYTF. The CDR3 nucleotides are TGCGCCAGCAGCTTACAGGGGGCGCAATATGGCTACACCTTC.

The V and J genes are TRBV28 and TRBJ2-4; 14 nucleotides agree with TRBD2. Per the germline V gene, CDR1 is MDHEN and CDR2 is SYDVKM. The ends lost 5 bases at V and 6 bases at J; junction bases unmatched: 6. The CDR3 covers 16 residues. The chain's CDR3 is CASSPSGLAGGNIQYF. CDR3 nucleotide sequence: TGTGCCAGCAGTCCTTCTGGACTAGCGGGGGGAAACATTCAGTACTTC.

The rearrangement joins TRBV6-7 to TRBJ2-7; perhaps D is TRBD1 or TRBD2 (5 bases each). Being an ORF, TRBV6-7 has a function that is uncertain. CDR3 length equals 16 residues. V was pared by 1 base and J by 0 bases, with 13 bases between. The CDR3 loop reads CASSYWLGRRSYEQYF. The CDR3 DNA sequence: TGTGCCAGCAGTTACTGGTTGGGACGGCGCTCCTACGAGCAGTACTTC.

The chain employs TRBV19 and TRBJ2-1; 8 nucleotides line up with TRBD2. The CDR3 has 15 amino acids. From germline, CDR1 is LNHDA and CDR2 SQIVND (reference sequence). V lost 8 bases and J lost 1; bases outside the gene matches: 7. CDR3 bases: TGTGCCAGTCGAACTAGCGGAATGTCCTACAATGAGCAGTTCTTC. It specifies CASRTSGMSYNEQFF.